This entry features one TCR beta chain sequence. Its antigen target is currently unknown. No quality values exist for individual bases; no much larger clone is one base distant. Each collaborating institution followed its own protocols to collect whole blood in K2EDTA tubes. For TCRbeta analysis, collaborators shipped samples as frozen whole blood, isolated PBMCs, or DNA extracted from either of those sample types. The immunoSEQ Assay, a bias-controlled multiplex PCR, was used to amplify TCRbeta CDR3 regions from genomic DNA. Concerning the study's data processing: Nucleated cell counts per sample were estimated from amplification of reference gene primers within the assay. To quantify the absolute abundance of each unique TCRbeta CDR3 rearrangement, sequence reads were collapsed and filtered. For each sample, productive Simpson clonality was calculated as the square root of Simpson's diversity index over productive rearrangements. Drawn from immuneACCESS, this table holds only the in-frame rearrangements with V and J called that TCRdb kept. Clones are partly lost; checked studies trace under half to an unresolved V gene and leave the rest unexplained. From that table come the V and J calls and clone size; the DNA was used to work out D and trimming. The sample profile shows roughly 250,000 clones; approximately 86% of them were found once. Together, the top ten hold roughly 0.8% of the sample.

This sample stems from a study of blood T cell repertoires in COVID-19 (dated by TCRdb to the early 2020s). Some background on the complete study: Samples from collaborators originated in the United States, Italy and Spain and spanned both the acute and convalescent phases of COVID-19. The material from the prospective study consisted of cDNA or gDNA derived from T cells, B-cell-depleted T cells, or PBMCs. Deeply sampled blood TCRbeta repertoires from subjects exposed to, actively infected with, or recovered from COVID-19 were included in the dataset. The repertoires were made available in a free public database intended to serve as a resource for research on the immune response to SARS-CoV-2. The samples were drawn from two sources: the first 160 participants of the ongoing ImmuneRACE study, and 950 to 1,500 subjects contributed by 6 global collaborators. Sample metadata almost always included a de-identified subject ID, COVID-19 status, age in years and sex. Where available, HLA class I and class II types were taken from metadata supplied by the sample provider and were not determined by assay-based typing. The paper as a whole reports these results and caveats: How much clinical and demographic metadata was included differed by source and by participant, and the metadata was provided uncurated.

Inclusive of the bounding cysteine and phenylalanine, the CDR3 is 15 residues long. Of the read, only the CDR3 DNA is kept; its 45 bases are in frame from base 1. Germline trimming: 3 bases from V, 9 bases from J; junction bases outside gene matches: 14. CDR1 and CDR2 (DFQATT, SNEGSKA) derive from the germline V gene (reference sequence). Specimen: peripheral blood. This clonotype originated in a woman younger than 45 with acute or convalescent COVID-19. This chain joins TRBV20-1 to TRBJ2-1; 7 central nucleotides agree with TRBD2. The sequenced DNA is TGCAGTGCTAGTACGCTCCAGGGAGGGCTGGGTGAGCAGTTCTTC. It is translated as CSASTLQGGLGEQFF.